The 28 T cell receptor beta chains below all came from one sample that was sequenced in a study of spatial heterogeneity in lung cancer. The sample's time point: sample taken at primary tumor resection. Each CDR3 protein gets one entry after TCRdb re-called the 5' RACE reads with MiXCR. The sample includes about 15,000 distinct CDR3 sequences, 3.6% of them seen just once. Sequencing was performed on normal lung tissue next to the tumor, taken at surgery. These receptors originate from a male donor with early-stage non-small cell lung cancer.

This clonotype was counted many times. The library was prepared for alpha chains; this beta chain is a stray read, so its frequency means little. The chain is built from TRBV28 and TRBJ2-1; D is unclear. The ends were cut back, 3 bases at V and 6 bases at J, with 6 bases in the middle. This CDR3 comprises 12 residues. Germline CDR1 MDHEN, CDR2 SYDVKM. The CDR3 DNA follows: TGTGCCAGCAGTTTCTGGGGCAATGAGCAGTTCTTC. Amino acids: CASSFWGNEQFF.

In its sample, this clonotype was seen many times. Within a library made for alpha chains, this beta chain is off target, and its count is uninformative. The chain couples TRBV2 to TRBJ2-4; D is unclear. Germline loops: CDR1 SNHLY, CDR2 FYNNEI. The CDR3 has 15 residues. Trimming took off 3 bases at V and 0 bases at J, with 9 bases between the two ends. Written as DNA, the CDR3 is TGTGCCAGCAGTGACAAGTCCATAGCCAAAAACATTCAGTACTTC. The encoded protein is CASSDKSIAKNIQYF.

This clonotype was seen many times. This beta chain appears as a stray read in a library generated for alpha chains; its size is not informative. The chain couples TRBV4-1 to TRBJ1-1; no firm D call. V lost 0 bases to trimming and J lost 6 bases, with 8 bases between them. Germline CDR1 MGHRA, CDR2 YSYEKL. The CDR3 contains 13 residues. The CDR3 nucleotides are TGCGCCAGCAGCCAAGACGGTCTCTCTGAAGCTTTCTTT. Its protein is CASSQDGLSEAFF.

This clonotype is judged medium-sized (0.01 to 0.1%). This beta chain lies outside the target of a library built for alpha chains; its clone size means little. This chain uses TRBV6-5 with TRBJ2-5; 14 bases map to TRBD2. CDR1 MNHEY and CDR2 SVGAGI come from the germline V gene. The ends lost 8 bases at V and 4 bases at J; junction bases unmatched: 9. This CDR3 spans 16 amino acids. DNA for the CDR3: TGTGCCAGCGGGACAACGGGACTAGCGGGGGCAGAGACCCAGTACTTC. Amino acids: CASGTTGLAGAETQYF.

This clonotype has at least ten counts. This beta chain represents an off-target read in a library built for alpha chains; its size is of limited meaning. This rearrangement joins TRBV5-8 to TRBJ2-6; D is perhaps TRBD2 (6 bases). There are 17 residues in the CDR3. The germline CDR1 and CDR2 sequences are SGHTS and YDEGEE. V lost 4 bases to trimming and J lost 0 bases, with 14 bases between them. The CDR3, as DNA: TGTGCCAGCAGCCACGGGACTTACACCTCTGGGGCCAACGTCCTGACTTTC. Its translation: CASSHGTYTSGANVLTF.

This clonotype is termed medium-sized (0.01 to 0.1%). This beta chain came through as a stray read in a library set up for alpha chains, and its size says little. This chain uses TRBV5-1 with TRBJ2-1; D ambiguous. CDR3 length: 14 residues. Germline V gives CDR1 SGHRS, CDR2 YFSETQ. V gave up 2 bases and J gave up 8 bases, with 14 bases separating them. The CDR3 DNA follows: TGCGCCAGCAGCTTCTCCCCTAGTACGGATGAGCAGTTCTTC. Translated: CASSFSPSTDEQFF.

This clonotype occurred a few times. Because the library targeted alpha chains, this beta chain is an off-target read whose size means little. CDR3 sequence: CASKTGPSTDTQYF. As DNA, the CDR3 is TGTGCCAGCAAGACGGGACCTAGCACAGATACGCAGTATTTT. V and J are TRBV2 and TRBJ2-3; D is tentatively TRBD1 or TRBD2 (5 bases each). V gave up 7 bases and J gave up 0 bases, with 11 bases separating them. This CDR3 has 14 residues. Germline CDR1 reads SNHLY; CDR2 reads FYNNEI.

In its sample, this clonotype was seen many times. This beta chain represents an off-target read in a library built for alpha chains; its size is of limited meaning. The chain employs TRBV29-1 and TRBJ1-1; TRBD1 agrees at 7 bases. Trimming at V came to 1 base and at J to 10 bases, leaving 9 bases not matched to a gene. The CDR3 runs to 13 residues. Germline values: CDR1 SQVTM, CDR2 ANQGSEA. The CDR3 DNA is TGCAGCGTTGAAGTCGACAGGGCGGGGGTAGCTTTCTTT. It yields the protein CSVEVDRAGVAFF.

Notes on this clonotype: This beta chain represents an off-target read in a library built for alpha chains; its size is of limited meaning. The chain recombines TRBV4-1 with TRBJ2-3; D is undetermined. The V gene lost 4 bases and the J gene lost 5 bases, with 13 bases spanning the gap. The CDR3 is made up of 14 amino acids. Germline V gene lookup returns CDR1 MGHRA and CDR2 YSYEKL. The CDR3 DNA sequence: TGCGCCAGCAGCCCCCGGCCACAAGGAGATACGCAGTATTTT. Amino acids: CASSPRPQGDTQYF.

This clonotype has at least ten counts. This beta chain turned up in a library designed for alpha chains; as an off-target read, its abundance says little. The chain uses TRBV2 and TRBJ2-7; 13 bases are shared with TRBD2. Unmatched junction bases numbered 7, after V lost 8 bases and J lost 6 bases. Germline CDR1 and CDR2: SNHLY and FYNNEI. The CDR3 contains 14 residues. This chain's CDR3 is CASHPGLAGVEQYF. CDR3 coding DNA: TGTGCCAGCCATCCAGGACTAGCGGGAGTCGAGCAGTACTTC.

This clonotype was detected many times. Because the library targeted alpha chains, this beta chain is an off-target read whose size means little. The J gene is TRBJ2-3, the V gene TRBV11-2, with D uncertain. CDR1 and CDR2 (germline): SGHAT, FQNNGV. V was trimmed by 1 base and J by 4 bases, leaving 12 bases between them. The CDR3 sequence is 15 residues long. Here the CDR3 reads CASSLVGVYPDTQYF. The CDR3 bases are TGTGCCAGCAGCTTAGTAGGTGTTTACCCAGATACGCAGTATTTT.

In this sample, this clonotype turned up many times. This beta chain is a stray sequence in a library constructed for alpha chains; its clone size is not meaningful. The chain joins TRBV7-9 to TRBJ1-4, with TRBD1 identical over 7 bases. V shed 5 bases, J shed 5 bases, and the junction held 8 bases outside the gene matches. The CDR3 spans 15 residues. Germline V gene sequence: CDR1 SEHNR, CDR2 FQNEAQ (reference sequence). CDR3 sequence: CASSERTGLNEKLFF. As DNA, the CDR3 is TGTGCCAGCAGCGAGAGGACAGGACTGAATGAAAAACTGTTTTTT.

This clonotype was detected ten times or more. This beta chain slipped into a library made for alpha chains as a stray read, so its size is not meaningful. The CDR3 DNA follows: TGCGCCAGCAGCTTGGGGCCTCAGGGGTACGAGCAGTACTTC. Amino acids: CASSLGPQGYEQYF. This chain connects TRBV5-1 to TRBJ2-7, with a possible D match to TRBD1 (6 bases). The CDR3 extends over 14 amino acids. Germline values: CDR1 SGHRS, CDR2 YFSETQ. Trimming took off 0 bases at V and 4 bases at J, with 11 bases between the two ends.

This clonotype was observed many times. This beta chain turned up in a library designed for alpha chains; as an off-target read, its abundance says little. This chain links TRBV14 with TRBJ2-1; D is possibly TRBD1 (6 bases). This CDR3 has 12 amino acids. V was trimmed by 4 bases and J by 11 bases, leaving 12 bases between them. The germline CDR1 and CDR2 sequences are SGHDN and FVKESK. The CDR3 spells CASSPDRTKQFF. Written as DNA, the CDR3 is TGTGCCAGCAGCCCCGACAGGACAAAGCAGTTCTTC.

There are many counts of this clonotype. A library made for alpha chains picked up this beta chain off target, so its size means little. The gene calls are TRBV2 and TRBJ2-2; 7 positions match TRBD1. This CDR3 is 16 amino acids long. Germline V gives CDR1 SNHLY, CDR2 FYNNEI. Trimming took 5 bases from V and 3 from J; bases not matched to a gene: 9. The CDR3 spells CASSNTRTGDTGELFF. In DNA form, the CDR3 reads TGTGCCAGCAGTAATACACGGACAGGAGACACCGGGGAGCTGTTTTTT.

This clonotype was picked up many times. This beta chain is a stray sequence in a library constructed for alpha chains; its clone size is not meaningful. The chain couples TRBV29-1 to TRBJ1-2; 7 bases map to TRBD1. This CDR3 has 12 amino acids. The junction had 3 bases not matched to a gene; V was cut back by 7 bases and J by 1 base. Germline assignment: CDR1 SQVTM and CDR2 ANQGSEA. In nucleotides, the CDR3 is TGCAGCGCCGGACAGGTTAACTATGGCTACACCTTC. Amino acid sequence: CSAGQVNYGYTF.

This clonotype was recorded many times. This beta chain is an unintended read in a library built for alpha chains; its size means little. V gene TRBV12-3 or TRBV12-4 combines with J gene TRBJ2-5, with D tentatively TRBD1 or TRBD2 (5 bases each). V was trimmed by 2 bases and J by 7 bases, leaving 11 bases between them. The CDR3 has 13 residues. The CDR3 reads CASSLIGDGTQYF. DNA for the CDR3: TGTGCCAGCAGTTTAATAGGGGACGGGACCCAGTACTTC.

This clonotype is termed medium-sized. This beta chain lies outside the target of a library built for alpha chains; its clone size means little. The V call is TRBV6-1, the J call TRBJ2-3; unclear D gene. The germline V gene encodes CDR1 MNHNS and CDR2 SASEGT. The CDR3 totals 15 residues. V was clipped by 2 bases and J by 2 bases, with 11 bases between them. The DNA for the CDR3 is TGTGCCAGCAGTGAATTCGGCCCAGACACAGATACGCAGTATTTT. This gives the protein CASSEFGPDTDTQYF.

This clonotype has ten or more counts. This beta chain turned up in a library designed for alpha chains; as an off-target read, its abundance says little. The chain couples TRBV20-1 to TRBJ2-7, with 9 bases aligning to TRBD1. The length of the CDR3 is 15 residues. Trimming cost V 7 bases and J 2 bases; bases outside gene matches: 12. In germline, CDR1 is DFQATT, CDR2 SNEGSKA (reference sequence). CDR3 sequence: CSGQTTGQGTYEQYF. CDR3 sequence (DNA): TGCAGTGGCCAAACGACGGGACAGGGAACCTACGAGCAGTACTTC.

In its sample, this clonotype was seen many times. As an off-target read in a library built for alpha chains, this beta chain has a frequency of little significance. The V call is TRBV11-2, the J call TRBJ1-5; D may be TRBD1 (5 bases). V was cut by 0 bases and J by 6 bases, with 6 bases left in between. CDR3 length: 13 amino acids. Germline V gives CDR1 SGHAT, CDR2 FQNNGV. The DNA of the CDR3 is TGTGCCAGCAGCTTAGATGGGGGTCAGCCCCAGCATTTT. Translating it yields CASSLDGGQPQHF.

This clonotype was seen repeatedly, ten times or more. Found in a library prepared for alpha chains, this beta chain is an off-target read, and its abundance has little meaning. The chain has TRBV7-2 and TRBJ2-7; D remains unclear. The V end lost 5 bases, the J end lost 4 bases, and 12 bases lay between the germline ends. This CDR3 region has 13 residues. The V gene's germline CDR1 is SGHTA and CDR2 FQGNSA. In nucleotides, the CDR3 is TGTGCCAGCAGCCTCTATCAGGAATACGAGCAGTACTTC. Translation: CASSLYQEYEQYF.

This clonotype was counted at least ten times. Because the library targeted alpha chains, this beta chain is an off-target read whose size means little. The chain recombines TRBV6-5 with TRBJ2-3, with TRBD2 identical over 13 bases. The CDR3 contains 17 residues. CDR1 is MNHEY and CDR2 is SVGAGI in the germline V gene. V was pared by 0 bases and J by 4 bases, with 4 bases of the junction left unmatched. CDR3 in amino acids: CASSYSRTSGSSDTQYF. CDR3 DNA: TGTGCCAGCAGTTACTCGAGGACTAGCGGGAGTTCAGATACGCAGTATTTT.

This clonotype was detected ten times or more. A junction end diverges from the germline sequence, so it may reflect a read error. This beta chain appears as a stray read in a library generated for alpha chains; its size is not informative. This chain joins TRBV7-7 and TRBJ2-5; tentatively, D is TRBD1 or TRBD2 (6 bases each). The CDR3 runs to 13 residues. The germline V gene has CDR1 SSHAT and CDR2 FNYEAQ (reference sequence). CDR3 sequence: CASSSQGGETQYF. The CDR3 coding sequence is TGTGCTAGCAGCTCACAGGGAGGAGAGACCCAGTACTTC. The variable domain in full, completed from reference TRBV7-7 and TRBJ2-5, reads GAGVSQSPRYKVTKRGQDVTLRCDPISSHATLYWYQQALGQGPEFLTYFNYEAQPDKSGLPSDRFSAERPEGSISTLTIQRTEQRDSAMYRCASSSQGGETQYFGPGTRLLVL.

This clonotype appeared many times. This beta chain turned up in a library designed for alpha chains; as an off-target read, its abundance says little. This chain uses TRBV6-2 or TRBV6-3 with TRBJ2-7; D possibly matches TRBD1 or TRBD2 (5 bases each). The germline V gene has CDR1 MNHEY and CDR2 SVGEGT. Between the trimmed V and J ends, which lost 1 base and 4 bases, there was a span of 17 bases. The CDR3 has 16 amino acids. The CDR3 loop is CASSYYRDGDWYEQYF. The CDR3 DNA sequence: TGTGCCAGCAGTTACTATCGGGACGGGGATTGGTACGAGCAGTACTTC.

In this sample, this clonotype turned up many times. A much more abundant neighbour one base away suggests this may be a read error. Being off target in a library aimed at alpha chains, this beta chain has a size of little meaning. V is TRBV5-1 and J is TRBJ2-5, with 7 bases matching TRBD1. The CDR3 length is 14 residues. Germline assignment: CDR1 SGHRS and CDR2 YFSETQ. J was trimmed by 4 bases and V by 4 bases; bases with no gene match: 7. The CDR3 spells CASSKGQIRETQYF. The CDR3 bases are TGCGCCAGCAGCAAGGGACAGATCCGAGAGACCCAGTACTTC.

This clonotype was found many times. As an off-target read in a library built for alpha chains, this beta chain has a frequency of little significance. The chain recombines TRBV3-1 with TRBJ2-1; D gene ambiguous. V was cut by 2 bases and J by 4 bases, with 12 bases left in between. The CDR3 runs to 15 residues. CDR1 is LGHDT and CDR2 is YNNKEL in the germline V gene (reference sequence). The chain's CDR3 is CASSQTVTTYNEQFF. Here the CDR3 DNA reads TGTGCCAGCAGCCAAACGGTGACAACATACAATGAGCAGTTCTTC.

This clonotype was seen many times. Found in a library prepared for alpha chains, this beta chain is an off-target read, and its abundance has little meaning. The rearrangement uses TRBV29-1 and TRBJ1-2, with D perhaps matching TRBD1 (6 bases). V was cut by 7 bases and J by 6 bases, with 9 bases left in between. The CDR3 is 10 amino acids. Germline V lookup: CDR1 SQVTM, CDR2 ANQGSEA. CDR3 region: CSGGQDGYTF. The CDR3 DNA sequence: TGCAGCGGGGGACAAGATGGCTACACCTTC.

This clonotype was detected many times. For a library built for alpha chains, this beta chain is a stray read; little rests on its size. This chain connects TRBV20-1 to TRBJ2-3, with TRBD2 matching 10 bases. V lost 6 bases, J lost 2 bases, and 11 bases stayed unmatched. Germline CDR1 DFQATT, CDR2 SNEGSKA (reference sequence). The CDR3 extends over 16 amino acids. CDR3 in amino acids: CSAQPRSGRATDTQYF. The DNA for the CDR3 is TGCAGTGCCCAACCTCGCAGCGGGAGGGCCACAGATACGCAGTATTTT.